This T cell receptor beta chain derives from a study of Ad26.COV2.S vaccination and SARS-CoV-2 variants. Sequenced by immunoSEQ multiplex PCR; TCRdb stores in-frame clones only, minus some. The table includes about 420,000 clones, around 87% detected once. As for treatment: over 15 received Ad26.COV2.S at low or high dose, single or two shots; 5 received placebo; per-sample allocation not given. Each sample was drawn 63 days after the first injection (of vaccine or placebo). Trimming pared 2 bases from V and 5 bases from J, leaving 13 bases between. The CDR3 has 15 amino acids. Germline V gives CDR1 SGHTA, CDR2 FQGNSA.

The clonotype comes from a person aged 18 to 65 who received the Ad26.COV2.S COVID-19 vaccine or a placebo. The sequences come from peripheral blood, collected in a trial of Ad26.COV2.S vaccine versus placebo. The chain employs TRBV7-2 and TRBJ2-1; D gene uncertain. CDR3 residues: CASSLMATLDNEQFF. CDR3 bases: TGTGCCAGCAGCTTAATGGCGACCCTAGACAATGAGCAGTTCTTC. The complete variable domain, with remaining parts taken from reference TRBV7-2 and TRBJ2-1, reads GAGVSQSPSNKVTEKGKDVELRCDPISGHTALYWYRQSLGQGLEFLIYFQGNSAPDKSGLPSDRFSAERTGGSVSTLTIQRTQQEDSAVYLCASSLMATLDNEQFFGPGTRLTVL.